This record looks at one T cell receptor (beta chain) sequence and its context. With V trimmed by 0 bases and J by 9 bases, 5 bases remained unmatched. CDR3 length: 15 amino acids. The V gene's germline CDR1 is MGHRA and CDR2 YSYEKL. Here immunoSEQ multiplex PCR was the method, and the copy in TCRdb shows in-frame clones only, minus some. The repertoire holds a few hundred thousand clones, with about 88% as singletons. Recruits, aged roughly 18 to 100 years, lived in 25 or so US areas. Recovered participants had two consecutive negative NP/OP PCR tests, healthcare professional clearance, or symptom resolution. The data derive from a study of blood T cell repertoires in COVID-19. Study context: Italy, Spain and the United States were the sources of the convalescent and acute COVID-19 samples.

The sequence was obtained from a woman in her 30s who had recovered from COVID-19. Sequenced input: PBMCs or T cells enriched from blood (not recorded which). This sequence joins TRBV4-1 and TRBJ1-6, with 7 bases identical to TRBD1. The CDR3 nucleotides read TGCGCCAGCAGCCAAGAATGGCAGGGGGGTTCACCCCTCCACTTT. This encodes CASSQEWQGGSPLHF.